The 5 T cell receptor beta chains below all came from one sample that was sequenced in a study of identical twins. TCRdb fed the 5' RACE reads into MiXCR, producing one record per CDR3 protein. The sample lists hundreds of thousands of distinct CDR3 sequences, 5.5% to 6.5% seen once, with roughly 1.8% in the top ten. The sample was naive T cells sorted from blood. These receptors were collected from a man younger than 35 in good health.

This clonotype was observed at least ten times. The chain couples TRBV4-1 to TRBJ2-5; D ambiguous. The CDR3 runs 15 residues. The V end was cut by 0 bases, the J end by 5 bases, with 13 bases between. Germline V CDR1 and CDR2: MGHRA, YSYEKL. The CDR3 DNA reads TGCGCCAGCAGCCAAGAATTGGGCATGGCCGAGACCCAGTACTTC. Translating gives CASSQELGMAETQYF.

The gene calls are TRBV7-8 and TRBJ1-4; 8 nucleotides agree with TRBD1. Per germline, CDR1 SGHVS and CDR2 FQNEAQ. This CDR3 has 15 residues. Losses at the gene ends were 5 bases for V and 4 bases for J; bases not matched to a gene: 6. The CDR3 spells CASSTQGARNEKLFF. The CDR3 DNA follows: TGTGCCAGCAGCACCCAGGGGGCCCGTAATGAAAAACTGTTTTTT.

The chain couples TRBV11-2 to TRBJ2-1; weak D call: TRBD1 (5 bases). Trimming pared 5 bases from V and 8 bases from J, leaving 10 bases between. This CDR3 spans 12 amino acids. Germline V CDR1 and CDR2: SGHAT, FQNNGV. DNA for the CDR3: TGTGCCAGCAGCCGTTGGGGCGATGAGCAGTTCTTC. It yields the protein CASSRWGDEQFF.

Details on this clonotype: Its ends do not fully match the called genes, so a read error is possible. The chain carries TRBV5-1 and TRBJ2-3, with TRBD2 matching over 8 bases. The CDR3 runs 14 residues. Germline V gene data show CDR1 as SGHRS and CDR2 as YFSETQ. Written as DNA, the CDR3 is TGCGCCAGCAGCCCGAGCGGGAGCACAGATACGCGGTATTTT. Its protein is CASSPSGSTDTRYF.

The CDR3 loop reads CASRPTWGVQETQYF. DNA of the CDR3: TGTGCCAGCAGACCGACCTGGGGGGTCCAAGAGACCCAGTACTTC. The J gene is TRBJ2-5, the V gene TRBV28; D is perhaps TRBD2 (6 bases). The germline V gene encodes CDR1 MDHEN and CDR2 SYDVKM. Trimming pared 6 bases from V and 1 base from J, leaving 15 bases between. The CDR3 runs 15 residues.